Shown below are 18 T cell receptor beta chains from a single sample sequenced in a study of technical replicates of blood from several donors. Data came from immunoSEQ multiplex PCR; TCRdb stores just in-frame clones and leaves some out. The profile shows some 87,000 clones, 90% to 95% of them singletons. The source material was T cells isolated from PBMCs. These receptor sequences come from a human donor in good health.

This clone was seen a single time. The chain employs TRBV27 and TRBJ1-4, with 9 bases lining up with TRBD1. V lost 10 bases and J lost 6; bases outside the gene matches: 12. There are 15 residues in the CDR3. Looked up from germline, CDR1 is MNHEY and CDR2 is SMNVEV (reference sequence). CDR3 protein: CATGGSGQGHEKLFF. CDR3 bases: TGTGCCACCGGTGGGTCGGGACAGGGCCATGAAAAACTGTTTTTT. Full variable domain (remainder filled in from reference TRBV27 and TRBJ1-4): EAQVTQNPRYLITVTGKKLTVTCSQNMNHEYMSWYRQDPGLGLRQIYYSMNVEVTDKGDVPEGYKVSRKEKRNFPLILESPSPNQTSLYFCATGGSGQGHEKLFFGSGTQLSVL.

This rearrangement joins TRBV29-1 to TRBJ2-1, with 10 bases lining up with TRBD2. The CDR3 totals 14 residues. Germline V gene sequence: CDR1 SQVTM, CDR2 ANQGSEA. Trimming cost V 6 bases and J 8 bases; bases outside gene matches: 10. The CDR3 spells CSVGAGGPGDEQFF. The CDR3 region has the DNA TGCAGCGTCGGAGCGGGAGGGCCTGGGGATGAGCAGTTCTTC.

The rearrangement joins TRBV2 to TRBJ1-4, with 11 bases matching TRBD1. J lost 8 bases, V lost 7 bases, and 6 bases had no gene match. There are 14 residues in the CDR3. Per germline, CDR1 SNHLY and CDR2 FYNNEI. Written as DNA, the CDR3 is TGTGCCAGCATGAGGGGGACAGGGGGAGAAAAACTGTTTTTT. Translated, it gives CASMRGTGGEKLFF.

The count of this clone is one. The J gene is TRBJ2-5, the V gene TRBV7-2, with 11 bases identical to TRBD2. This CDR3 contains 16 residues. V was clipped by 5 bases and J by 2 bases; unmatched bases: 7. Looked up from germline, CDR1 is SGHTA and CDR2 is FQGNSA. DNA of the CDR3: TGTGCCAGCAGCCCTACCGGGACTAGCGGACAAGAGACCCAGTACTTC. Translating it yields CASSPTGTSGQETQYF.

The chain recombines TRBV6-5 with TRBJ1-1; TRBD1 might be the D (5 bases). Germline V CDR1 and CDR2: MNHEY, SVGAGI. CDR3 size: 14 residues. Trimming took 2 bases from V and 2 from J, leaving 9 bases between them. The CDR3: CASSYPGRNTEAFF. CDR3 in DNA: TGTGCCAGCAGTTACCCAGGGCGTAACACTGAAGCTTTCTTT.

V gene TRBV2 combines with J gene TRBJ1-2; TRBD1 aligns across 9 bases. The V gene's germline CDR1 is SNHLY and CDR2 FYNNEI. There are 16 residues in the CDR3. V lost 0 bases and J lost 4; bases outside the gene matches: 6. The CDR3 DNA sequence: TGTGCCAGCAGTGAAGCCTGGACAGGGGTGGTCTATGGCTACACCTTC. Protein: CASSEAWTGVVYGYTF.

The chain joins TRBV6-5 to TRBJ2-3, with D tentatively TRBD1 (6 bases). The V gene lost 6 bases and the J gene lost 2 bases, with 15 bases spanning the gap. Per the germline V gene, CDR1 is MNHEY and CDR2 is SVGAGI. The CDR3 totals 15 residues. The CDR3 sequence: CASSADRFFTDTQYF. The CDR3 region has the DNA TGTGCCAGCAGCGCCGACAGGTTTTTCACAGATACGCAGTATTTT.

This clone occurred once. CDR3 in DNA: TGTGCCAGCAGCTTGAGGAAACAGGGTTACGAGCAGTACTTC. Translated: CASSLRKQGYEQYF. The rearrangement joins TRBV7-2 to TRBJ2-7; the D gene is possibly TRBD1 (6 bases). Germline V gives CDR1 SGHTA, CDR2 FQGNSA. The V end lost 3 bases, the J end lost 4 bases, and 13 bases lay between the germline ends. This CDR3 is 14 amino acids long.

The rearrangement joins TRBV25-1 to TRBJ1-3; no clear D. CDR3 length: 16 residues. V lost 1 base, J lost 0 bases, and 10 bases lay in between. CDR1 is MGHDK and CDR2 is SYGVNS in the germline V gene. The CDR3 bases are TGTGCCAGCAGTGAATTGACACAGAGCTCTGGAAACACCATATATTTT. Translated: CASSELTQSSGNTIYF.

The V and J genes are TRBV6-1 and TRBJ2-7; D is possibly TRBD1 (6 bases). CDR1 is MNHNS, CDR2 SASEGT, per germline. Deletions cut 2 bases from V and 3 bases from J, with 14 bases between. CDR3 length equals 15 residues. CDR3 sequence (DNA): TGTGCCAGCAGTGAACGGGGTAGGGACAACTACGAGCAGTACTTC. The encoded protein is CASSERGRDNYEQYF.

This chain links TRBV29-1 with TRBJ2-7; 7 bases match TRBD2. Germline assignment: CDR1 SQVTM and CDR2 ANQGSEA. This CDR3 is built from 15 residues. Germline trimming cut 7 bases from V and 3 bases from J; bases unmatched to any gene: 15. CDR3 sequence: CSAFSIRRGDYEQYF. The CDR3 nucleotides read TGCAGCGCCTTTTCTATCCGTCGGGGGGACTACGAGCAGTACTTC.

The CDR3 spells CAISESTRTVNTEAFF. The CDR3 nucleotides read TGTGCCATCAGTGAGTCGACCCGGACAGTGAACACTGAAGCTTTCTTT. The gene calls are TRBV10-3 and TRBJ1-1, with D possibly matching TRBD1 (6 bases). This CDR3 is built from 16 residues. V lost 0 bases to trimming and J lost 0 bases, with 11 bases between them. Germline CDR1 reads ENHRY; CDR2 reads SYGVKD.

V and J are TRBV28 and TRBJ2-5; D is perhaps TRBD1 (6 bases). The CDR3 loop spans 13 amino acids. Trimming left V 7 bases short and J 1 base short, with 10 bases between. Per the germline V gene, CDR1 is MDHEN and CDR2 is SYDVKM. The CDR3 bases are TGTGCCAGCAATACCAGGGGCCAAGAGACCCAGTACTTC. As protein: CASNTRGQETQYF. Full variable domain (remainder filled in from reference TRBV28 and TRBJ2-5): DVKVTQSSRYLVKRTGEKVFLECVQDMDHENMFWYRQDPGLGLRLIYFSYDVKMKEKGDIPEGYSVSREKKERFSLILESASTNQTSMYLCASNTRGQETQYFGPGTRLLVL.

The CDR3 spells CAISEEMGFEAFF. In nucleotides, the CDR3 is TGTGCCATCAGTGAAGAGATGGGCTTCGAAGCTTTCTTT. The rearrangement uses TRBV10-3 and TRBJ1-1; D is unresolved. Trimming took off 3 bases at V and 8 bases at J, with 13 bases between the two ends. CDR3 length equals 13 residues. The germline gives CDR1 ENHRY, CDR2 SYGVKD.

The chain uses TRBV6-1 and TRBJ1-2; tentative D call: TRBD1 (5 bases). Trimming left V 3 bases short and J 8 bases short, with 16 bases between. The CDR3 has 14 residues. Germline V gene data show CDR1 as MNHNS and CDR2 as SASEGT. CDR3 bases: TGTGCCAGCAGTGACTGGGGCGCGATCTTCGGCTACACCTTC. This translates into CASSDWGAIFGYTF.

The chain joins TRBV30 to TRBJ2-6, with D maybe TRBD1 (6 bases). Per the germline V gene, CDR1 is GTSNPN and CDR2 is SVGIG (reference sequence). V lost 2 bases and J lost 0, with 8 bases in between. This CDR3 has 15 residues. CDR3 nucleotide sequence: TGTGCCTGGAGTCGGACAGTCTCTGGGGCCAACGTCCTGACTTTC. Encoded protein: CAWSRTVSGANVLTF.

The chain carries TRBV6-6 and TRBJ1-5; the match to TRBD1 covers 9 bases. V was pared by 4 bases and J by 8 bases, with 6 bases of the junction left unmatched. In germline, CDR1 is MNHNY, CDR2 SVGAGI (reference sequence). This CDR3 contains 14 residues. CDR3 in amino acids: CASSLGQGRKPQHF. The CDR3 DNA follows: TGTGCCAGCAGTTTAGGACAGGGGAGGAAGCCCCAGCATTTT.

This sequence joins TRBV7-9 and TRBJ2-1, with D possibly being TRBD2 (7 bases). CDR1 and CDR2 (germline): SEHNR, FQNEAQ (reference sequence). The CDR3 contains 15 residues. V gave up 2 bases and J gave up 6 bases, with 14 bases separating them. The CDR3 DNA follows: TGTGCCAGCAGCTTAAGGGCGGGGGCAATCAATGAGCAGTTCTTC. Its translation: CASSLRAGAINEQFF.